Listed below are T cell receptor beta chains from one sample, sequenced in a study of sequential checkpoint blockade in melanoma. Only in-frame clones appear in the TCRdb table, and some are missing; sequencing was by immunoSEQ multiplex PCR. The table records 20,000 to 25,000 clones, approximately 68% of them present only once. The sample consisted of CD8+ T cells sorted from blood (inferred from file names), taken from a patient given nivolumab and ipilimumab in sequence. These receptors were collected from a human donor with melanoma. Both conserved end residues are part of each CDR3. A D gene is named only where the DNA matches it firmly. Rows give clone size only sometimes, using once, few, many, or a class for an expanded clone.

D gene: .; V gene: TRBV2; J gene: TRBJ2-5; clone size: .; CDR3 DNA: TGTGCCAGCAGTGAATACCCGGACGGCTGGGGGGACCAGTACTTC; CDR3 protein: CASSEYPDGWGDQYF
D gene: TRBD2; V gene: TRBV9; J gene: TRBJ2-3; clone size: .; CDR3 DNA: TGTGCCAGCAGCTTTAGCGGGGGGGCAGGAGATACGCAGTATTTT; CDR3 protein: CASSFSGGAGDTQYF
D gene: TRBD2; V gene: TRBV7-3; J gene: TRBJ2-6; clone size: .; CDR3 DNA: TGTGCCAGCAGCTTGACTAGCGGGGTGCCCTCTGGGGCCAACGTCCTGACTTTC; CDR3 protein: CASSLTSGVPSGANVLTF
D gene: TRBD1; V gene: TRBV25-1; J gene: TRBJ2-2; clone size: .; CDR3 DNA: TGTGCCAGCAGTAGTGGGACAGAGAACACCGGGGAGCTGTTTTTT; CDR3 protein: CASSSGTENTGELFF
D gene: .; V gene: TRBV6-4; J gene: TRBJ2-1; clone size: .; CDR3 DNA: TGTGCCAGCAGTGACTCTGCAGGGGTCGATGAGCAGTTCTTC; CDR3 protein: CASSDSAGVDEQFF
D gene: .; V gene: TRBV7-2; J gene: TRBJ1-1; clone size: .; CDR3 DNA: TGTGCCAGCAGCTTAGTGGCGTATGGGGGGGACACTGAAGCTTTCTTT; CDR3 protein: CASSLVAYGGDTEAFF
D gene: TRBD1; V gene: TRBV9; J gene: TRBJ2-2; clone size: .; CDR3 DNA: TGTGCCAGCAGCGCCACAGGGGAATTGGTGTTTTTT; CDR3 protein: CASSATGELVFF
D gene: .; V gene: TRBV21-1; J gene: TRBJ1-4; clone size: .; CDR3 DNA: TGTGCCAGCAGCAAACCCCGACAGGGGGTGAATGAAAAACTGTTTTTT; CDR3 protein: CASSKPRQGVNEKLFF
D gene: .; V gene: TRBV6-5; J gene: TRBJ1-3; clone size: .; CDR3 DNA: TGTGCCAGTCAATCTGGAAACACCATATATTTT; CDR3 protein: CASQSGNTIYF
D gene: TRBD2; V gene: TRBV5-6; J gene: TRBJ2-3; clone size: few; CDR3 DNA: TGCGCCAGCAGCCTAGTCGGGGGGGGCACAGATACGCAGTATTTT; CDR3 protein: CASSLVGGGTDTQYF
D gene: TRBD2; V gene: TRBV19; J gene: TRBJ2-5; clone size: .; CDR3 DNA: TGTGCCAGTAGTATAATACTAGCGGAAGAGACCCAGTACTTC; CDR3 protein: CASSIILAEETQYF
D gene: TRBD1; V gene: TRBV7-9; J gene: TRBJ1-2; clone size: .; CDR3 DNA: TGTGCCAGCAGAGAAGACAGGGAGGTGGGTGGCTACACCTTC; CDR3 protein: CASREDREVGGYTF
D gene: .; V gene: TRBV6-5; J gene: TRBJ2-2; clone size: .; CDR3 DNA: TGTGCCAGCAGTGCCGGGACAAAGCCCGGGGAGCTGTTTTTT; CDR3 protein: CASSAGTKPGELFF
D gene: TRBD1; V gene: TRBV7-2; J gene: TRBJ2-7; clone size: .; CDR3 DNA: TGTGCCAGCAGCTTCGGGACAGTCTCCTACGAGCAGTACTTC; CDR3 protein: CASSFGTVSYEQYF
D gene: .; V gene: TRBV21-1; J gene: TRBJ2-4; clone size: .; CDR3 DNA: TGTGCCAGCAGTGCAACCCTAGCTACAGCAAGAAAAAACATTCAGTACTTC; CDR3 protein: CASSATLATARKNIQYF
D gene: TRBD2; V gene: TRBV5-6; J gene: TRBJ2-7; clone size: .; CDR3 DNA: TGTGCCAGCAGCTTGGGGAGCGGGGTCGGGGGAGCCTACGAGCAGTACTTC; CDR3 protein: CASSLGSGVGGAYEQYF
D gene: .; V gene: TRBV6-6; J gene: TRBJ2-1; clone size: .; CDR3 DNA: TGTGCCAGCAGTGCCGGACAGAGCTCCTACAATGAGCAGTTCTTC; CDR3 protein: CASSAGQSSYNEQFF
D gene: .; V gene: TRBV19; J gene: TRBJ1-2; clone size: .; CDR3 DNA: TGTGCCAGTAGTATAGACGGTGAGAGGTATGGCTACACCTTC; CDR3 protein: CASSIDGERYGYTF
D gene: .; V gene: TRBV19; J gene: TRBJ2-7; clone size: once; CDR3 DNA: TGTGCCAGTAGTATTGGCTTACGTTACGAGCAGTACTTC; CDR3 protein: CASSIGLRYEQYF
D gene: .; V gene: TRBV9; J gene: TRBJ2-1; clone size: once; CDR3 DNA: TGTGCCAGCAGCGTGGGGGCCTTCAATGAGCAGTTCTTC; CDR3 protein: CASSVGAFNEQFF
D gene: TRBD1; V gene: TRBV27; J gene: TRBJ2-3; clone size: .; CDR3 DNA: TGTGCCAGCACCCCAGCTGGGACAGGGGGTCCAGATACGCAGTATTTT; CDR3 protein: CASTPAGTGGPDTQYF
D gene: .; V gene: TRBV7-9; J gene: TRBJ1-3; clone size: few; CDR3 DNA: TGTGCCAGCACGGGGAGGGATGGAAACACCATATATTTT; CDR3 protein: CASTGRDGNTIYF
D gene: TRBD1; V gene: TRBV10-2; J gene: TRBJ2-2; clone size: .; CDR3 DNA: TGCGCCAGCGGAACGTTAGGGGGACAGGGGTACACCGGGGAGCTGTTTTTT; CDR3 protein: CASGTLGGQGYTGELFF
D gene: .; V gene: TRBV21-1; J gene: TRBJ2-1; clone size: .; CDR3 DNA: TGTGCCAGCAGCAAACAAGCGGGGTATAGAATCCGGTTCCCGGTATCCCCTAATGAGCAGTTCTTC; CDR3 protein: CASSKQAGYRIRFPVSPNEQFF
D gene: TRBD1; V gene: TRBV10-3; J gene: TRBJ1-1; clone size: .; CDR3 DNA: TGTGCCATCCGGACAGGGTTGAACACTGAAGCTTTCTTT; CDR3 protein: CAIRTGLNTEAFF
D gene: TRBD1; V gene: TRBV7-9; J gene: TRBJ2-1; clone size: .; CDR3 DNA: TGTGCCAGCAGGGACAGGACGGACAATGAGCAGTTCTTC; CDR3 protein: CASRDRTDNEQFF
D gene: .; V gene: TRBV4-3; J gene: TRBJ2-2; clone size: .; CDR3 DNA: TGCGCCAGCAGCCAAGACGGGTCGGGGACCGGGGAGCTGTTTTTT; CDR3 protein: CASSQDGSGTGELFF
D gene: TRBD1; V gene: TRBV6-1; J gene: TRBJ2-1; clone size: few; CDR3 DNA: TGTGCCAGCAGTGACTCGACAGGGGGCAATGAGCAGTTCTTC; CDR3 protein: CASSDSTGGNEQFF
D gene: .; V gene: TRBV11-2; J gene: TRBJ2-3; clone size: .; CDR3 DNA: TGTGCCAGCAGCTTAGTATTTCGGGCGGGGAGAGACACAGATACGCAGTATTTT; CDR3 protein: CASSLVFRAGRDTDTQYF
D gene: .; V gene: TRBV15; J gene: TRBJ1-2; clone size: .; CDR3 DNA: TGTGCCACCAGCAGAGATCGGGTGGACTATGGCTACACCTTC; CDR3 protein: CATSRDRVDYGYTF
D gene: .; V gene: TRBV7-3; J gene: TRBJ1-3; clone size: .; CDR3 DNA: TGCGCCAGCAGCCAAGATCGGCGGTCTGGAAACACCATATATTTT; CDR3 protein: CASSQDRRSGNTIYF
D gene: TRBD1; V gene: TRBV7-6; J gene: TRBJ1-3; clone size: .; CDR3 DNA: TGTGCCAGCAGCTTCCTCCCAGGGGGCGGAAACACCATATATTTT; CDR3 protein: CASSFLPGGGNTIYF
D gene: TRBD2; V gene: TRBV20-1; J gene: TRBJ2-2; clone size: .; CDR3 DNA: TGCAGTGCTTGGGAGGGCGGGGAGCTGTTTTTT; CDR3 protein: CSAWEGGELFF
D gene: .; V gene: TRBV9; J gene: TRBJ2-2; clone size: few; CDR3 DNA: TGTGCCAGCAGTGGGCTCAGTGAGCTGTTTTTT; CDR3 protein: CASSGLSELFF
D gene: TRBD2; V gene: TRBV12-5; J gene: TRBJ2-1; clone size: .; CDR3 DNA: TGTGCTAGTGGTTTTTATGCCGGGAGGGAGCAGTTCTTC; CDR3 protein: CASGFYAGREQFF
D gene: .; V gene: TRBV5-4; J gene: TRBJ1-2; clone size: .; CDR3 DNA: TGTGCCAGCAGCCAAGATTCAGGGTTCCAGAATGGCTACACCTTC; CDR3 protein: CASSQDSGFQNGYTF
D gene: TRBD2; V gene: TRBV9; J gene: TRBJ2-2; clone size: few; CDR3 DNA: TGTGCCAGCAGCGTAGGCGCGCTAGCGGGAGGCCCGAACACCGGGGAGCTGTTTTTT; CDR3 protein: CASSVGALAGGPNTGELFF
D gene: .; V gene: TRBV15; J gene: TRBJ2-2; clone size: .; CDR3 DNA: TGTGCCACCAGCAGAGCCTCCGGGACTCCGAACACCGGGGAGCTGTTTTTT; CDR3 protein: CATSRASGTPNTGELFF
D gene: .; V gene: TRBV7-6; J gene: TRBJ2-3; clone size: .; CDR3 DNA: TGTGCCAGCAGCTTAGTGGGAGCGACGAGCACAGATACGCAGTATTTT; CDR3 protein: CASSLVGATSTDTQYF
D gene: .; V gene: TRBV7-6; J gene: TRBJ1-3; clone size: .; CDR3 DNA: TGTGCCAGCAGCTTATCCTATCACGGGTCCGGAAACACCATATATTTT; CDR3 protein: CASSLSYHGSGNTIYF
D gene: TRBD2; V gene: TRBV27; J gene: TRBJ2-1; clone size: .; CDR3 DNA: TGTGCCAGCAGTTTATCGAACGGACTAGCAGGGTCTGAGCAGTTCTTC; CDR3 protein: CASSLSNGLAGSEQFF
D gene: .; V gene: TRBV7-3; J gene: TRBJ1-1; clone size: .; CDR3 DNA: TGTGCCAGCAGCTCCCGCCCAGGGAGGGACACTGAAGCTTTCTTT; CDR3 protein: CASSSRPGRDTEAFF
D gene: TRBD1; V gene: TRBV5-4; J gene: TRBJ1-1; clone size: .; CDR3 DNA: TGTGCCAGCAGACTGGCGGGACAGGAGCATGCTTTCTTT; CDR3 protein: CASRLAGQEHAFF
D gene: .; V gene: TRBV7-9; J gene: TRBJ2-5; clone size: .; CDR3 DNA: TGTGCCAGCAATTGGGACACCAACCAAGAGACCCAGTACTTC; CDR3 protein: CASNWDTNQETQYF